This T cell receptor beta chain comes out of a study of T cell repertoires in cytomegalovirus infection. Turning to the study itself: Indications came from public TCR beta signatures; they pointed to CMV infection and to a matching HLA type.

Study-wide findings and caveats: Dominant in the ex vivo response were TCR beta clonotypes restricted by HLA-C and specific for CMV.

TCRdb independently ran MiXCR on the reads; one entry per CDR3 protein. The profile shows roughly 150,000 distinct CDR3 sequences, about 31% of them singletons. Germline CDR1 reads SEHNR; CDR2 reads FQNEAQ (reference sequence). The V end was cut by 4 bases, the J end by 3 bases, with 10 bases between. The CDR3 is made up of 13 amino acids. This clonotype was seen just once. Its antigen is unknown. This receptor was taken from a human donor in good health (CMV status not recorded). Some clones in this sample may be carry-over from other donors' samples. The chain employs TRBV7-9 and TRBJ2-7; D gene unclear. The sample was CD8+ T cells from cultured PBMCs, taken from culture after CMV antigen stimulation. The CDR3 region is CASSSSTVYEQYF. CDR3 DNA: TGTGCCAGCAGCTCATCTACAGTCTACGAGCAGTACTTC. Full variable domain (outside the CDR3, taken from reference TRBV7-9 and TRBJ2-7): DTGVSQNPRHKITKRGQNVTFRCDPISEHNRLYWYRQTLGQGPEFLTYFQNEAQLEKSRLLSDRFSAERPKGSFSTLEIQRTEQGDSAMYLCASSSSTVYEQYFGPGTRLTVT.